A selection of T cell receptor beta chains follows, all from one sample in a study of T cell repertoires in cytomegalovirus infection. Their antigens remain unidentified. TCRdb re-analysed the reads in MiXCR, keeping a single row per CDR3 protein. The table lists more than 250,000 distinct CDR3 sequences, approximately 25% of them singletons. Material: cultured PBMCs, obtained from culture after CMV antigen stimulation. These receptors were collected from a human donor in good health (CMV status not recorded). Some clones in this sample may be carry-over from other donors' samples. Each CDR3 is given with its conserved first and last residue. The order of the fields is V gene, J gene, clone size, D gene, CDR3 protein, CDR3 DNA. The D gene is left open where the match is weak. Clone size is stated in some rows and not others, as once, few, many or a class when expanded.

TRBV20-1	TRBJ2-7	.	.	CSAEVGASYEQYF	TGCAGTGCTGAGGTGGGTGCATCCTACGAGCAGTACTTC
TRBV14	TRBJ2-4	many	TRBD1	CASSQRTGGADIQYF	TGTGCCAGCAGCCAGAGGACAGGGGGCGCTGACATTCAGTACTTC
TRBV5-6	TRBJ2-3	many	.	CASSPEWVTDTQYF	TGTGCCAGCAGCCCCGAGTGGGTTACAGATACGCAGTATTTT
TRBV11-2	TRBJ1-1	few	.	CASSLGQGIYTEAFF	TGTGCCAGCAGCTTAGGTCAGGGAATTTATACTGAAGCTTTCTTT
TRBV7-6	TRBJ1-1	few	.	CASSLVLAGDTTEAFF	TGTGCCAGCAGCTTAGTATTGGCAGGGGATACCACTGAAGCTTTCTTT
TRBV7-2	TRBJ2-7	few	TRBD1	CASSLETGGEQYF	TGTGCCAGCAGCTTAGAGACAGGGGGCGAGCAGTACTTC
TRBV3-1	TRBJ1-4	.	TRBD1	CASTLGGGEKLFF	TGTGCCAGCACCTTGGGAGGGGGCGAAAAACTGTTTTTT
TRBV28	TRBJ2-2	.	.	CASNEGRKIAGELFF	TGTGCCAGCAATGAGGGCAGAAAAATCGCCGGGGAGCTGTTTTTT
TRBV6-2/TRBV6-3	TRBJ2-1	.	.	CASREPGLSTFF	TGTGCCAGCAGAGAACCGGGACTTTCAACATTCTTC
TRBV27	TRBJ1-5	few	.	CASSDPGSNQPQHF	TGTGCCAGCAGTGATCCAGGGAGCAATCAGCCCCAGCATTTT
TRBV12-5	TRBJ2-1	.	.	CASGLRVRNEQFF	TGTGCTAGTGGTTTGCGTGTTCGCAATGAGCAGTTCTTC
TRBV7-8	TRBJ1-1	few	.	CASSKGGGNTEAFF	TGTGCCAGCAGCAAAGGTGGAGGGAACACTGAAGCTTTCTTT
TRBV25-1	TRBJ1-4	.	.	CASSGRDSILGEKLFF	TGTGCCAGCAGTGGGCGGGACTCCATCTTGGGGGAAAAACTGTTTTTT
TRBV2	TRBJ1-1	.	.	CASRGTGHPNTEAFF	TGTGCCAGCAGAGGCACCGGACACCCAAACACTGAAGCTTTCTTT
TRBV18	TRBJ2-7	few	TRBD2	CASSPLRDYYEQYF	TGTGCCAGCTCACCACTGCGGGACTACTACGAGCAGTACTTC
TRBV27	TRBJ1-2	.	TRBD1	CASSPGGAGYGYTF	TGTGCCAGCAGCCCAGGGGGCGCGGGCTATGGCTACACCTTC
TRBV12-3/TRBV12-4	TRBJ1-1	.	.	CASRMSTGWETEAFF	TGTGCCAGCAGAATGAGTACAGGGTGGGAGACTGAAGCTTTCTTT
TRBV7-9	TRBJ1-2	.	TRBD1	CASSSQGGQNYGYTF	TGTGCCAGCAGCTCCCAGGGGGGTCAAAACTATGGCTACACCTTC
TRBV12-3/TRBV12-4	TRBJ2-3	.	TRBD2	CASSLWSSGRATDTQYF	TGTGCCAGCAGTTTATGGTCTAGCGGGAGGGCCACAGATACGCAGTATTTT
TRBV7-2	TRBJ2-1	many	TRBD1	CASSFTGAPGEQFF	TGTGCCAGCAGCTTTACAGGGGCCCCGGGTGAGCAGTTCTTC
TRBV11-2	TRBJ2-2	.	.	CASSPFYGELFF	TGTGCCAGCAGCCCCTTTTACGGGGAGCTGTTTTTT
TRBV29-1	TRBJ2-5	.	TRBD2	CSVEGRLAHETQYF	TGCAGCGTTGAGGGTCGACTAGCGCATGAGACCCAGTACTTC
TRBV28	TRBJ2-1	many	.	CASSLSYNNEQFF	TGTGCCAGCAGTTTATCCTATAACAATGAGCAGTTCTTC
TRBV12-3/TRBV12-4	TRBJ2-3	many	TRBD2	CASSPRRPSGRGSTDTQYF	TGTGCCAGCAGTCCCCGCAGGCCTAGCGGGAGAGGGAGCACAGATACGCAGTATTTT
TRBV4-1	TRBJ2-3	.	.	CASSTTLGDTQYF	TGCGCCAGCAGCACGACCCTCGGGGATACGCAGTATTTT
TRBV12-3/TRBV12-4	TRBJ2-7	.	.	CASSLGDGVYEQYF	TGTGCCAGCAGTTTGGGGGATGGGGTCTACGAGCAGTACTTC
TRBV28	TRBJ1-5	few	.	CASRFGDKGGNQPQHF	TGTGCCAGCAGGTTCGGGGATAAGGGGGGCAATCAGCCCCAGCATTTT
TRBV6-5	TRBJ1-6	few	.	CASSYSLHLGQNSPLHF	TGTGCCAGCAGTTACTCCCTACATCTGGGACAAAATTCACCCCTCCACTTT
TRBV2	TRBJ2-7	many	.	CASSEYSRYEQYF	TGTGCCAGCAGTGAGTACAGTAGGTACGAGCAGTACTTC
TRBV6-2/TRBV6-3	TRBJ2-1	few	.	CASWAGRQFF	TGTGCCAGCTGGGCAGGCCGACAGTTCTTC
TRBV6-6	TRBJ1-1	.	.	CASTQTGNTEAFF	TGTGCCAGCACCCAAACAGGGAACACTGAAGCTTTCTTT
TRBV20-1	TRBJ2-7	.	TRBD2	CSAATSGLAKGSYEQYF	TGCAGTGCTGCCACCAGCGGACTAGCAAAGGGCTCCTACGAGCAGTACTTC
TRBV7-9	TRBJ2-5	many	TRBD2	CASKLADQETQYF	TGTGCCAGCAAGCTAGCGGACCAAGAGACCCAGTACTTC
TRBV20-1	TRBJ1-1	.	.	CSARDGENTEAFF	TGCAGTGCTAGAGATGGGGAGAACACTGAAGCTTTCTTT
TRBV2	TRBJ1-5	few	TRBD1	CASSPGQGKGQPQHF	TGTGCCAGCAGTCCGGGACAGGGCAAGGGACAGCCCCAGCATTTT
TRBV12-3/TRBV12-4	TRBJ2-2	.	.	CASSPTGWNTGELFF	TGTGCCAGCAGTCCGACGGGCTGGAACACCGGGGAGCTGTTTTTT
TRBV27	TRBJ2-3	.	.	CASSSPWQSTDTQYF	TGTGCCAGCAGCTCCCCTTGGCAGAGCACAGATACGCAGTATTTT
TRBV7-2	TRBJ2-7	few	TRBD2	CASSRTSGSHEQYF	TGTGCCAGCAGCCGGACTAGCGGGAGCCACGAGCAGTACTTC
TRBV10-3	TRBJ2-6	few	.	CATRPSSASGANVLTF	TGTGCCACCCGCCCGTCCTCGGCCTCTGGGGCCAACGTCCTGACTTTC
TRBV10-3	TRBJ2-3	.	TRBD2	CAIRLAAVRDTQYF	TGTGCCATCAGACTAGCGGCCGTTAGGGATACGCAGTATTTT
TRBV7-2	TRBJ2-3	.	.	CASSLAGVEGLDTQYF	TGTGCCAGCAGCTTAGCGGGGGTTGAAGGACTTGATACGCAGTATTTT
TRBV7-9	TRBJ1-6	many	TRBD1	CASSLTGGQSPLHF	TGTGCCAGCAGCTTAACAGGGGGTCAATCACCCCTCCACTTT
TRBV18	TRBJ1-2	few	.	CASSPDRTPNYGYTF	TGTGCCAGCTCACCCGACAGAACCCCTAACTATGGCTACACCTTC
TRBV24-1	TRBJ2-5	few	TRBD2	CATSDLGLADKETQYF	TGTGCCACCAGTGATTTGGGGCTAGCGGATAAAGAGACCCAGTACTTC
TRBV15	TRBJ2-1	once	TRBD1	CVTSRVRDRKFNEQFF	TGTGTCACCAGCAGAGTCCGGGACAGAAAGTTCAATGAGCAGTTCTTC
TRBV9	TRBJ2-1	.	TRBD2	CASSVNGLAGSEQFF	TGTGCCAGCAGCGTAAATGGCCTAGCGGGATCTGAGCAGTTCTTC
TRBV12-3/TRBV12-4	TRBJ1-1	few	.	CASSLIGGGNTEAFF	TGTGCCAGCAGTTTGATCGGCGGGGGGAACACTGAAGCTTTCTTT
TRBV20-1	TRBJ2-3	few	.	CSASPRAPRSDTQYF	TGCAGTGCTAGTCCCCGGGCCCCACGTTCGGATACGCAGTATTTT
TRBV14	TRBJ2-1	.	.	CASSQEAGSSYNEQFF	TGTGCCAGCAGCCAAGAGGCAGGGAGCTCCTACAATGAGCAGTTCTTC
TRBV19	TRBJ2-2	.	.	CASSQFQASSTAGELFF	TGTGCCAGTAGTCAATTTCAGGCGTCTTCCACCGCCGGGGAGCTGTTTTTT
TRBV7-2	TRBJ2-1	many	.	CASSLEAATEQFF	TGTGCCAGCAGCCTAGAGGCGGCAACCGAGCAGTTCTTC
TRBV7-2	TRBJ2-3	many	.	CASSENLGLTDTQYF	TGTGCCAGCAGCGAAAACCTAGGTCTCACAGATACGCAGTATTTT
TRBV7-3	TRBJ2-2	.	TRBD2	CASSLSGTTGELFF	TGTGCCAGCAGTCTCAGCGGGACCACCGGGGAGCTGTTTTTT
TRBV6-8	TRBJ2-1	few	TRBD2	CASRREQSYNEQFF	TGTGCCAGCAGGCGGGAGCAGTCCTACAATGAGCAGTTCTTC